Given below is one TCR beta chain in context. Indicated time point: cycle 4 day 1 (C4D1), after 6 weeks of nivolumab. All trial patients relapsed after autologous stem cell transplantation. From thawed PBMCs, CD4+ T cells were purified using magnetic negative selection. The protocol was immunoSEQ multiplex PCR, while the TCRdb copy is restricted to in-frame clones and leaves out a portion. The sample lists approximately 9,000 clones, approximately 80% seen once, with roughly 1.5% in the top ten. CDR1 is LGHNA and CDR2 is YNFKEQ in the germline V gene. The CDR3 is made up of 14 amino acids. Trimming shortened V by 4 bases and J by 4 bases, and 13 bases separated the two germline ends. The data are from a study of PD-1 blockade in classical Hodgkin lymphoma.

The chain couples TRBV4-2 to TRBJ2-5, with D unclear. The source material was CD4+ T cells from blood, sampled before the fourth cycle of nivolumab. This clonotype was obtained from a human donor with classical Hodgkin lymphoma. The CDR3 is CASSLETRAETQYF. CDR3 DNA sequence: TGTGCCAGCAGCCTAGAGACAAGGGCAGAGACCCAGTACTTC.